The 7 T cell receptor beta chains below were found in one sample sequenced in a study of T cells after posttransplantation cyclophosphamide (TCRdb year 2016). The library was made by the immunoSEQ multiplex PCR assay. What TCRdb holds here is the immuneACCESS table cut down to in-frame rearrangements. Part of the clones is not present; checked against another copy, under half of the missing clones reflect an unresolved V gene, and the others are unexplained. The table shows 41,000 or so clones here, with no singletons. The ten largest clones represent roughly 5.8% of the sample. Specimen: PBMCs. The receptors stem from a young man in good health and a related stem cell transplant donor.

Ten or more counts support this clone. The chain recombines TRBV5-4 with TRBJ2-2; possibly TRBD1 for D (6 bases). This CDR3 is 19 amino acids long. V lost 3 bases and J 1 base, leaving 22 bases between the germline ends. The germline V gene encodes CDR1 SGHNT and CDR2 YYREEE (reference sequence). The CDR3 DNA sequence: TGTGCCAGCAGCTATCCGGGACACCTAAATAGTCGGAACACCGGGGAGCTGTTTTTT. Amino acid sequence: CASSYPGHLNSRNTGELFF.

This clone has a count of ten or more. V usage is TRBV5-1 and J usage is TRBJ2-1; 9 bases line up with TRBD1. CDR1 is SGHRS, CDR2 YFSETQ, per germline. Trimming cost V 0 bases and J 7 bases; bases outside gene matches: 8. The CDR3 consists of 16 residues. CDR3 sequence (DNA): TGCGCCAGCAGCTTGGATGGGGGACAGGGTATAAATGAGCAGTTCTTC. Amino acid sequence: CASSLDGGQGINEQFF.

Ten or more counts support this clone. The chain combines TRBV6-2 or TRBV6-3 with TRBJ1-3; D gene unclear. The V end was cut by 2 bases, the J end by 0 bases, with 8 bases between. The CDR3 loop spans 15 amino acids. Germline CDR1 and CDR2: MNHEY and SVGEGT. CDR3 coding DNA: TGTGCCAGCAGTTACCCCCGACTCTCTGGAAACACCATATATTTT. This codes for CASSYPRLSGNTIYF.

In its sample, this clone was seen many times. The chain is built from TRBV5-1 and TRBJ2-3, with D unresolved. The germline CDR1 and CDR2 sequences are SGHRS and YFSETQ. This CDR3 region has 11 residues. V dropped 4 bases and J dropped 2 bases, with 2 bases sitting between them. For the CDR3, the DNA is TGCGCCAGCAGCCTCACAGATACGCAGTATTTT. Translating it yields CASSLTDTQYF. Full variable domain (outside the CDR3, taken from reference TRBV5-1 and TRBJ2-3): KAGVTQTPRYLIKTRGQQVTLSCSPISGHRSVSWYQQTPGQGLQFLFEYFSETQRNKGNFPGRFSGRQFSNSRSEMNVSTLELGDSALYLCASSLTDTQYFGPGTRLTVL.

This clone was seen a handful of times. The chain combines TRBV7-2 with TRBJ2-3; D is unclear. Germline V gives CDR1 SGHTA, CDR2 FQGNSA. V shed 4 bases and J shed 1 base, with 9 bases lying between them. CDR3 length: 14 amino acids. The CDR3 loop reads CASSSVRGTDTQYF. In DNA, the CDR3 is TGTGCCAGCAGCTCGGTTCGGGGCACAGATACGCAGTATTTT. Supplemented by reference TRBV7-2 and TRBJ2-3, the full variable domain reads GAGVSQSPSNKVTEKGKDVELRCDPISGHTALYWYRQSLGQGLEFLIYFQGNSAPDKSGLPSDRFSAERTGGSVSTLTIQRTQQEDSAVYLCASSSVRGTDTQYFGPGTRLTVL.

This clone was found many times. V gene TRBV18 combines with J gene TRBJ1-2; D call uncertain. The CDR3 covers 19 residues. Germline lookup yields CDR1 KGHSH and CDR2 LQKENI. The V end lost 1 base, the J end lost 2 bases, and 23 bases lay between the germline ends. The DNA of the CDR3 is TGTGCCAGCTCACCACTATCCGGTTCCGGAGACATCGAGAACTATGGCTACACCTTC. Its protein is CASSPLSGSGDIENYGYTF.

This clone has more than one count but fewer than ten. The rearrangement links TRBV7-9 to TRBJ1-5; D may be TRBD1 (6 bases). This CDR3 contains 14 residues. Germline assignment: CDR1 SEHNR and CDR2 FQNEAQ (reference sequence). Deletions cut 5 bases from V and 1 base from J, with 9 bases between. CDR3 loop: CASSADSSNQPQHF. CDR3 DNA: TGTGCCAGCAGCGCGGACAGCAGCAATCAGCCCCAGCATTTT.